The rows below give T cell receptor beta chains drawn from one sample of a study of T cells in Graves' hyperthyroidism and ophthalmopathy. TCRdb re-derived calls from the multiplex PCR reads in MiXCR, one entry per CDR3 protein. The sample yields around 350,000 distinct CDR3 sequences, roughly 14% seen once. Material for sequencing was blood. These receptors were taken from a woman aged 18-30 years with Graves' hyperthyroidism that later progressed to Graves' ophthalmopathy. Both conserved end residues are part of each CDR3. A D gene is named only where the DNA matches it firmly. Clone size appears in some rows only: once, few, many, or a class for an expanded clone.

size	D	J	V	CDR3	DNA
many	.	TRBJ1-5	TRBV7-2	CASSIYEGNQPQHF	TGTGCCAGCAGCATATACGAGGGCAATCAGCCCCAGCATTTT
few	.	TRBJ2-1	TRBV7-2	CASSQGVVAGNEQFF	TGTGCCAGCAGCCAAGGCGTGGTGGCCGGCAATGAGCAGTTCTTC
.	.	TRBJ1-2	TRBV5-6	CASSLAGRSGEFSNYGYTF	TGTGCCAGCAGCTTGGCGGGGCGTTCAGGGGAATTTTCGAACTATGGCTACACCTTC
many	TRBD2	TRBJ2-1	TRBV6-1	CASSPTSGEDNEQFF	TGTGCCAGCAGTCCCACTAGCGGGGAAGACAATGAGCAGTTCTTC
few	.	TRBJ2-1	TRBV5-1	CASSLPQSYNEQFF	TGCGCCAGCAGCTTACCACAATCCTACAATGAGCAGTTCTTC
many	TRBD1	TRBJ1-5	TRBV24-1	CATSDFTGDQPQHF	TGTGCCACCAGTGATTTTACAGGGGATCAGCCCCAGCATTTT
.	.	TRBJ2-1	TRBV7-2	CASRGLGAPYPSSYNEQFF	TGTGCCAGCAGGGGTTTGGGGGCGCCCTACCCTAGCTCCTACAATGAGCAGTTCTTC
.	TRBD1	TRBJ1-2	TRBV5-1	CASSIGQGANYGYTF	TGCGCCAGCAGCATTGGACAGGGGGCTAACTATGGCTACACCTTC
few	.	TRBJ2-7	TRBV6-5	CASSYSGGAFYEQYF	TGTGCCAGCAGTTACTCTGGGGGGGCGTTTTACGAGCAGTACTTC
.	.	TRBJ2-4	TRBV14	CASSARGSDRRKYF	TGTGCCAGCAGCGCAAGGGGAAGCGACAGGAGGAAGTACTTC
many	.	TRBJ1-1	TRBV15	CATGRRLNTEAFF	TGTGCCACCGGACGGAGGCTGAACACTGAAGCTTTCTTT
many	TRBD2	TRBJ2-7	TRBV28	CASSPLSLGGGHEQYF	TGTGCCAGCAGCCCGCTATCCCTCGGGGGGGGCCACGAGCAGTACTTC
many	TRBD2	TRBJ2-1	TRBV5-6	CASSSLAGGHNEQFF	TGTGCCAGCAGCTCACTAGCGGGAGGGCATAATGAGCAGTTCTTC
many	.	TRBJ1-5	TRBV2	CASSEEGGNQPQHF	TGTGCCAGCAGTGAAGAAGGGGGCAATCAGCCCCAGCATTTT
.	.	TRBJ2-1	TRBV27	CASCSGLVGNNEQFF	TGTGCCAGCTGCTCCGGGCTAGTGGGAAACAATGAGCAGTTCTTC
many	TRBD1	TRBJ2-7	TRBV30	CAWRGQGAYEQYF	TGTGCCTGGAGGGGACAGGGGGCCTACGAGCAGTACTTC
.	.	TRBJ2-5	TRBV7-9	CASSQIRFRETQYF	TGTGCCAGCAGCCAGATCAGGTTTAGGGAGACCCAGTACTTC
.	.	TRBJ1-1	TRBV20-1	CSARQGKVNTEAFF	TGCAGTGCTAGACAGGGAAAAGTGAACACTGAAGCTTTCTTT
many	TRBD1	TRBJ2-4	TRBV2	CASSGTGTKNIQYF	TGTGCCAGCAGTGGGACAGGGACCAAAAACATTCAGTACTTC
many	.	TRBJ1-6	TRBV7-8	CASSLGARGGSPLHF	TGTGCCAGCAGCTTAGGCGCCAGGGGTGGTTCACCCCTCCACTTT
many	.	TRBJ1-3	TRBV6-6	CASSYRAGDGNTIYF	TGTGCCAGCAGTTACCGGGCAGGGGATGGAAACACCATATATTTT
few	.	TRBJ2-7	TRBV27	CAVGGGSYEQYF	TGTGCCGTCGGTGGGGGTAGCTACGAGCAGTACTTC
.	.	TRBJ2-2	TRBV11-3	CASSLDVGKLFF	TGTGCCAGCAGCTTAGATGTCGGGAAGCTGTTTTTT
few	.	TRBJ2-5	TRBV5-6	CASSLSGKTGETQYF	TGTGCCAGCAGCTTGTCTGGGAAGACGGGGGAGACCCAGTACTTC
few	.	TRBJ2-1	TRBV27	CASSLLGSQNNEQFF	TGTGCCAGCAGTTTATTGGGGAGCCAGAACAATGAGCAGTTCTTC
many	.	TRBJ1-3	TRBV2	CASSESRASGNTIYF	TGTGCCAGCAGTGAAAGCAGAGCGTCTGGAAACACCATATATTTT
.	.	TRBJ2-3	TRBV9	CASSAGEAVQNTDTQYF	TGTGCCAGCAGCGCCGGGGAAGCGGTTCAAAACACAGATACGCAGTATTTT
.	.	TRBJ1-5	TRBV6-1	CASHLGGGNNQPQHF	TGTGCCAGCCACCTCGGGGGTGGGAACAATCAGCCCCAGCATTTT
.	.	TRBJ2-7	TRBV6-1	CASSPRADPFGEEQYF	TGTGCCAGCAGCCCCCGAGCGGACCCCTTTGGGGAAGAGCAGTACTTC
.	.	TRBJ2-1	TRBV9	CASSADTYNEQFF	TGTGCCAGCAGCGCCGACACCTACAATGAGCAGTTCTTC
few	TRBD2	TRBJ2-1	TRBV7-6	CASSTAGTSNEQFF	TGTGCCAGCAGCACGGCCGGGACTAGCAATGAGCAGTTCTTC
few	TRBD2	TRBJ2-2	TRBV20-1	CSARLAGIDTGELFF	TGCAGTGCTAGACTAGCGGGAATCGACACCGGGGAGCTGTTTTTT
many	.	TRBJ2-1	TRBV28	CASSFKGFNEQFF	TGTGCCAGCAGTTTTAAGGGATTCAATGAGCAGTTCTTC
many	TRBD2	TRBJ2-7	TRBV7-2	CASNLGGLVYEQYF	TGTGCCAGCAACCTGGGGGGGTTGGTCTACGAGCAGTACTTC
few	.	TRBJ1-6	TRBV6-1	CASSRGVWVDSPLHF	TGTGCCAGCAGCCGCGGGGTGTGGGTAGATTCACCCCTCCACTTT
.	TRBD1	TRBJ2-7	TRBV19	CASSPSGQPSYEQYF	TGTGCCAGTTCTCCCTCGGGACAGCCCTCCTACGAGCAGTACTTC
many	TRBD1	TRBJ2-7	TRBV27	CASSLVGTGFYEQYF	TGTGCCAGCAGTTTAGTTGGGACAGGGTTCTACGAGCAGTACTTC
few	TRBD2	TRBJ2-2	TRBV7-9	CASKASGNTGELFF	TGTGCCAGCAAGGCTAGCGGGAACACCGGGGAGCTGTTTTTT
many	TRBD1	TRBJ2-7	TRBV5-1	CASSLGGQGGEQYF	TGCGCCAGCAGCTTGGGGGGACAGGGTGGCGAGCAGTACTTC
.	.	TRBJ2-7	TRBV9	CASSLSQGNYEQYF	TGTGCCAGCAGCCTATCACAGGGTAACTACGAGCAGTACTTC
many	.	TRBJ2-7	TRBV5-1	CASSLLGFAEQYF	TGCGCCAGCAGCCTCCTGGGGTTCGCCGAGCAGTACTTC
.	TRBD1	TRBJ2-7	TRBV4-3	CASSQNRGHEPYF	TGCGCCAGCAGCCAGAACAGGGGGCACGAGCCGTACTTC
once	TRBD1	TRBJ2-3	TRBV9	CASSARTGGDEDTQYF	TGTGCCAGCAGCGCCCGGACAGGGGGCGACGAAGATACGCAGTATTTT
many	.	TRBJ2-4	TRBV29-1	CSVEDLLGSASIQYF	TGCAGCGTTGAAGATTTATTAGGGAGTGCTTCCATTCAGTACTTC
.	.	TRBJ2-1	TRBV12-3/TRBV12-4	CASSSENRQFF	TGTGCCAGCAGTTCTGAGAATAGGCAGTTCTTC
many	.	TRBJ1-3	TRBV7-3	CASSLHSGNTIYF	TGTGCCAGCAGCTTACACTCTGGAAACACCATATATTTT
.	TRBD2	TRBJ2-7	TRBV5-1	CANNSGSGRSYEQYF	TGCGCCAACAATTCGGGGAGCGGGAGATCCTACGAGCAGTACTTC
few	TRBD2	TRBJ2-3	TRBV19	CASSMYGGSTDTQYF	TGTGCCAGTAGTATGTATGGCGGGAGTACAGATACGCAGTATTTT
few	.	TRBJ1-3	TRBV12-3/TRBV12-4	CASRPGGASGNTIYF	TGTGCCAGCAGACCTGGCGGGGCATCTGGAAACACCATATATTTT
once	TRBD2	TRBJ2-4	TRBV5-1	CASSLEGLAGAKNIQYF	TGCGCCAGCAGCTTGGAGGGACTAGCGGGAGCCAAAAACATTCAGTACTTC
many	TRBD2	TRBJ2-1	TRBV10-3	CAINIAGRNEQFF	TGTGCCATCAACATAGCGGGAAGGAATGAGCAGTTCTTC
many	.	TRBJ1-2	TRBV6-2/TRBV6-3	CASTPGSYGYTF	TGTGCCAGCACCCCAGGCAGCTATGGCTACACCTTC
.	.	TRBJ2-7	TRBV28	CASSSNRDGFYEQYF	TGTGCCAGCAGTTCCAACCGGGACGGATTCTACGAGCAGTACTTC